This TCR beta chain was recovered during a study of radiation and T cells in renal cell carcinoma. This clone was seen a single time. The antigen is undetermined. Repertoires were generated with immunoSEQ multiplex PCR, while TCRdb's copy carries only in-frame clones and drops some. The sample holds roughly 150,000 clones, about 87% seen once. Sample time point: blood 2 weeks post-SBRT. As to treatment: 15 Gy SBRT to primary tumor, nephrectomy 4 weeks later. Serial blood draws occurred at baseline and 2 and 4 weeks post-SBRT. Findings and caveats of the study: No pretreatment tumor biopsies were available for baseline clonotypes. From baseline, blood top tumor clonotypes peaked at 2 weeks post-radiation.

The receptor comes from a woman in her fifties or sixties with renal cell carcinoma. Sequenced material: blood, taken from a patient whose treatment included radiotherapy and nephrectomy.

CDR3 sequence reads: CAWGVIKGQGVYEQYF. In DNA, the CDR3 is TGTGCCTGGGGAGTGATAAAGGGACAGGGGGTTTACGAGCAGTACTTC. The chain combines TRBV30 with TRBJ2-7; 11 bases are a match to TRBD1. The CDR3 is 16 amino acids. Germline V CDR1 and CDR2: GTSNPN, SVGIG (reference sequence). V lost 5 bases to trimming and J lost 4 bases; unmatched junction nucleotides: 13.